This passage covers 21 T cell receptor beta chains from one sample sequenced in a study of T cells in women clearing cervical HPV infection. Some clones are missing from TCRdb's copy, which holds only in-frame ones; the method was immunoSEQ multiplex PCR. The repertoire table contains 25,000 or so clones. Specimen: blood buffy coat. Receptors were obtained from a woman aged 18 to 75 with a cervical HPV16 infection that either progressed to CIN3+ or cleared (not recorded which).

This clone shows up as medium-sized by frequency. The chain's CDR3 is CASSVDRYQETQYF. CDR3 DNA, as far as it was read: TGTGCCAGCAGCGTTGACAGGTACCAAGAGACC. The chain joins TRBV2 to TRBJ2-5; tentative D call: TRBD1 (6 bases). The read terminates 3 residues ahead of where the CDR3 ends, so the germline J gene completes it. The germline gives CDR1 SNHLY, CDR2 FYNNEI. This CDR3 region has 14 residues. Trimming took off 6 bases at V and 0 bases at J, with 11 bases between the two ends.

For this clone: The read halts 3 residues ahead of the CDR3 end, with the missing end drawn from the germline J gene. The rearrangement links TRBV20-1 to TRBJ1-3; D might be TRBD1 (5 bases). Germline loops: CDR1 DFQATT, CDR2 SNEGSKA (reference sequence). The CDR3 is 13 amino acids. Between the trimmed V and J ends, which lost 3 bases and 2 bases, there was a span of 8 bases. CDR3 bases read: TGCAGTGCTAGGACAGTCGCTGGAAACACC. Protein product: CSARTVAGNT. The full CDR3 sequence reads CSARTVAGNTIYF.

About this clone itself: The read finishes 3 residues shy of the CDR3 end, and the germline J gene is used to complete it. V and J are TRBV19 and TRBJ2-1, with 15 positions matching TRBD2. This CDR3 has 15 residues. The trim removed 5 bases at V and 9 bases at J, leaving 5 bases unmatched. CDR1 LNHDA and CDR2 SQIVND come from the germline V gene (reference sequence). The sequenced part of the CDR3 DNA is TGTGCCAGTAGTCCTCCGGGACTAGCGGGAGGTGAG. Its translation is CASSPPGLAGGE. The whole CDR3 is CASSPPGLAGGEQFF.

With regard to this clone: A junction boundary mismatches the germline segment, possibly from a read error. CDR3 DNA, as far as it was read: TGTGCTAGCAGCTCACTTCCCGGGACAGGGGGCGAGGATGAC. Protein product: CASSSLPGTGGEDD. The complete CDR3 protein is CASSSLPGTGGEDDYTF. This chain links TRBV7-7 with TRBJ1-2, with 12 bases matching TRBD1. The read terminates 3 residues before the CDR3 end, so the remaining end is supplied by the germline J gene. Germline assignment: CDR1 SSHAT and CDR2 FNYEAQ (reference sequence). The CDR3 sequence is 17 residues long.

For this clone: The read finishes 3 residues shy of the CDR3 end, and the germline J gene is used to complete it. The genes are TRBV5-1 and TRBJ1-3; D unresolved. Looked up from germline, CDR1 is SGHRS and CDR2 is YFSETQ. The V and J ends lost 1 base and 8 bases respectively, with 10 bases between them. The CDR3 is 13 residues long. Partial CDR3 DNA: TGCGCCAGCAGCTTGCGGGTAATGGACACC. As protein: CASSLRVMDT. The full CDR3 reads CASSLRVMDTIYF.

For this clone: Read coverage stops 3 residues before the CDR3 terminus; the germline J gene supplies the remainder. The chain recombines TRBV7-3 with TRBJ2-1; 8 nucleotides agree with TRBD1. Germline V gene sequence: CDR1 SGHTA, CDR2 FQGTGA. The CDR3 consists of 16 residues. With 5 bases clipped from V and 4 bases from J, the junction kept 10 bases outside the gene matches. The CDR3 here is CASSRGTGQGYNEQFF. The CDR3 bases that were read are TGTGCCAGCAGCCGAGGGACAGGACAGGGTTACAATGAG.

As concerns this clone: The read halts 3 residues ahead of the CDR3 end, with the missing end drawn from the germline J gene. V gene TRBV20-1 combines with J gene TRBJ1-1; a possible D gene is TRBD1 (5 bases). The CDR3 is 13 amino acids. Germline CDR1 and CDR2: DFQATT and SNEGSKA (reference sequence). Trimming pared 5 bases from V and 2 bases from J, leaving 12 bases between. The CDR3: CSAGGRVNTEAFF. The CDR3 bases that were read are TGCAGTGCTGGGGGGAGGGTTAACACTGAA.

Incomplete CDR3 DNA: TGCGCCAGCAGCTTCTCGAGTCAACTCTACGAG. Its protein is CASSFSSQLYE. The full CDR3 protein reads CASSFSSQLYEQYF. The rearrangement joins TRBV5-1 to TRBJ2-7; D not certain. The sequenced fragment ends 3 residues before the CDR3 boundary, so the rest is inferred from the germline J gene. Germline V gene sequence: CDR1 SGHRS, CDR2 YFSETQ. The V end lost 2 bases, the J end lost 3 bases, and 12 bases lay between the germline ends. The CDR3 has 14 amino acids.

As concerns this clone: From the germline J gene comes the end of the CDR3, since the read stops 3 residues before it. This chain uses TRBV20-1 with TRBJ2-1, with 7 bases aligning to TRBD2. CDR3 length: 15 amino acids. With 4 bases clipped from V and 1 base from J, the junction kept 7 bases outside the gene matches. Germline values: CDR1 DFQATT, CDR2 SNEGSKA (reference sequence). CDR3 bases read: TGCAGTGCTACCCAGGGAGCGGGGTCCTACAATGAG. It yields the protein CSATQGAGSYNE. The whole CDR3 is CSATQGAGSYNEQFF.

As regards this clone: The CDR3 is cut off 3 residues early in the read; its end comes from the germline J gene. The genes are TRBV18 and TRBJ1-4; 7 positions agree with TRBD1. V trimming: 5 bases; J trimming: 8 bases; junction bases outside the gene matches: 8. There are 14 residues in the CDR3. Germline V gene sequence: CDR1 KGHSH, CDR2 LQKENI. CDR3 bases read: TGTGCCAGCTCAACCACAGGGGCGGGGGAAAAA. Residues: CASSTTGAGEK. The whole CDR3 protein is CASSTTGAGEKLFF.

Worth noting for this clone: The sequence runs out 3 residues before the end of the CDR3; the remainder is reconstructed from the germline J gene. The V call is TRBV3-1 (or the pseudogene TRBV3-2), the J call TRBJ2-5; 9 bases are shared with TRBD2. In germline, CDR1 is LGHDT, CDR2 YNNKEL (reference sequence). Losses at the gene ends were 4 bases for V and 2 bases for J; bases not matched to a gene: 5. The CDR3 is 15 residues long. CDR3 DNA (partial): TGTGCCAGCAGCCGAGGACTAGCGCTACAAGAGACC. Its translation: CASSRGLALQET. The entire CDR3 sequence reads CASSRGLALQETQYF.

The CDR3 DNA, read in part, is TGCAGCGTTATGTGTGTCGTCTACGAG. The encoded protein is CSVMCVVYE. The whole CDR3 reads CSVMCVVYEQYF. The genes are TRBV29-1 and TRBJ2-7; D not certain. The sequenced fragment ends 3 residues before the CDR3 boundary, so the rest is inferred from the germline J gene. Per the germline V gene, CDR1 is SQVTM and CDR2 is ANQGSEA. The CDR3 runs to 12 residues. V was trimmed by 5 bases and J by 3 bases, leaving 11 bases between them.

A word on this clone: The missing CDR3 end, 3 residues past where the read stops, is filled in from the germline J gene. This chain joins TRBV2 and TRBJ2-5; 9 bases line up with TRBD1. Per the germline V gene, CDR1 is SNHLY and CDR2 is FYNNEI. The J segment lost 4 bases and the V segment lost 3 bases, leaving 6 bases of the junction unmatched. This CDR3 has 15 amino acids. This CDR3 is CASSEGQGGGETQYF. The sequenced part of the CDR3 DNA is TGTGCCAGCAGTGAGGGACAGGGAGGTGGAGAGACC. Complete variable domain (other parts from reference TRBV2 and TRBJ2-5): EPEVTQTPSHQVTQMGQEVILRCVPISNHLYFYWYRQILGQKVEFLVSFYNNEISEKSEIFDDQFSVERPDGSNFTLKIRSTKLEDSAMYFCASSEGQGGGETQYFGPGTRLLVL.

About this clone: The read stops 3 residues short of the end of the CDR3; the missing end is completed from the germline J gene. The chain links TRBV2 to TRBJ2-2; the D gene is possibly TRBD2 (5 bases). Trimming took 7 bases from V and 3 from J, leaving 12 bases between them. CDR1 and CDR2 (germline): SNHLY, FYNNEI. The CDR3 has 14 residues. The CDR3 reads CASKDTRDTGELFF. CDR3 DNA, as far as it was read: TGTGCCAGCAAGGATACTAGGGACACCGGGGAG.

On this clone: The missing CDR3 end, 3 residues past where the read stops, is filled in from the germline J gene. The chain combines TRBV7-8 with TRBJ1-6; no firm D call. Trimming cost V 1 base and J 6 bases, with 10 bases left between them. The CDR3 has 15 amino acids. Germline values: CDR1 SGHVS, CDR2 FQNEAQ. Partial CDR3 DNA: TGTGCCAGCAGCTTAGGACATCCCCTTAATTCACCC. Its protein product is CASSLGHPLNSP. The whole CDR3 reads CASSLGHPLNSPLHF.

This clone is classed as medium-sized by frequency. Read sequence stops 3 residues before the CDR3 end, and the germline J gene provides the missing end. The chain links TRBV19 to TRBJ2-3; 10 nucleotides match TRBD1. Per the germline V gene, CDR1 is LNHDA and CDR2 is SQIVND (reference sequence). The CDR3 is 14 amino acids. CDR3 DNA, as far as it was read: TGTGCCAGTAGTGGGACAGGGGTTGCGGGAACG. Its protein is CASSGTGVAGT. Given in full, the CDR3 is CASSGTGVAGTQYF.

Comments on this clone: Read sequence stops 3 residues before the CDR3 end, and the germline J gene provides the missing end. V is TRBV2 and J is TRBJ2-3; D may be TRBD2 (6 bases). Germline CDR1 reads SNHLY; CDR2 reads FYNNEI. The CDR3 is 13 amino acids. Trimming stripped 7 bases from V and 1 base from J, with 9 bases between. CDR3 DNA, as far as it was read: TGTGCCAGCAAGGGCGGGGGCACAGATACG. Translated: CASKGGGTDT. The full-length CDR3 reads as CASKGGGTDTQYF.

The DNA read from the CDR3 is TGCAGTGCTAACGTTCTGGGGGGTTCCAATCAGCCC. It is translated as CSANVLGGSNQP. The entire CDR3 is CSANVLGGSNQPQHF. The rearrangement joins TRBV20-1 to TRBJ1-5, with D possibly matching TRBD1 (5 bases). The DNA ends 3 residues before the CDR3 does, and the rest of the CDR3 is filled in from the germline J gene. CDR3 length: 15 residues. Germline assignment: CDR1 DFQATT and CDR2 SNEGSKA (reference sequence). Deletions cut 4 bases from V and 3 bases from J, with 16 bases between.

As regards this clone: Sequencing ends 3 residues short of the CDR3 end; the germline J gene provides the rest. This chain uses TRBV20-1 with TRBJ2-2; 11 bases are shared with TRBD2. J was trimmed by 2 bases and V by 6 bases; bases with no gene match: 8. The CDR3 runs 16 residues. CDR1 is DFQATT and CDR2 is SNEGSKA in the germline V gene (reference sequence). The CDR3 sequence is CSAILLAGGNTGELFF. The CDR3 DNA, read in part, is TGCAGTGCCATTCTTCTAGCGGGGGGAAACACCGGGGAG.

Regarding this clone: The CDR3 end lies 3 residues beyond the end of the read and is filled in from the germline J gene. The chain combines TRBV6-1 with TRBJ1-3, with TRBD1 matching 8 bases. J was trimmed by 7 bases and V by 3 bases; bases with no gene match: 5. This CDR3 region has 14 residues. CDR1 MNHNS and CDR2 SASEGT come from the germline V gene. CDR3 DNA, as far as it was read: TGTGCCAGCAGTGAGACAGGGGCTTGGAACACC. Amino acids: CASSETGAWNT. The CDR3 in its entirety is CASSETGAWNTIYF.

On this clone itself: With the read ending 3 residues before the CDR3 end, the germline J gene is used to fill in that end. The rearrangement joins TRBV11-3 to TRBJ2-7; 11 bases align to TRBD2. Germline trimming cut 4 bases from V and 0 bases from J; bases unmatched to any gene: 2. Germline V gene lookup returns CDR1 SGHNT and CDR2 YENEEA. This CDR3 has 15 residues. CDR3 bases read: TGTGCCAGCAGCTCCGGGACTAGCGGCTCCTACGAG. As protein: CASSSGTSGSYE. The whole CDR3 sequence reads CASSSGTSGSYEQYF.